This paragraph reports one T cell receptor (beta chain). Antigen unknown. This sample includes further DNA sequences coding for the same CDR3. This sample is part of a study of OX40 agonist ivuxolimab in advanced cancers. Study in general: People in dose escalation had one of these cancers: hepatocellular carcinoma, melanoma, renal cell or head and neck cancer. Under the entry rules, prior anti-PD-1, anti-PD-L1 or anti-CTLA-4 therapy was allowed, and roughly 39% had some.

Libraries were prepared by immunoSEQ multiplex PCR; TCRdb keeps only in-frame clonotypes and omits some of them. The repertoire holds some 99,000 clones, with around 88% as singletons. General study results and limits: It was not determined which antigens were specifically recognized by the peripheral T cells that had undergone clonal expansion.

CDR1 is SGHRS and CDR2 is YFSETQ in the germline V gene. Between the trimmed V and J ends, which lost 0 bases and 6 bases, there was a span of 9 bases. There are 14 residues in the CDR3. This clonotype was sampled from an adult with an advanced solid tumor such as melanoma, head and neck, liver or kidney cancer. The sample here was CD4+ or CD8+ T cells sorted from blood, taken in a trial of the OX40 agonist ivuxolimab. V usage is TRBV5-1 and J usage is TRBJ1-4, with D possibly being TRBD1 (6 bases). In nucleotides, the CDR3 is TGCGCCAGCAGCTTGGGGGGGCAAGATGAAAAACTGTTTTTT. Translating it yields CASSLGGQDEKLFF. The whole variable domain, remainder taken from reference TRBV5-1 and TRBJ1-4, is KAGVTQTPRYLIKTRGQQVTLSCSPISGHRSVSWYQQTPGQGLQFLFEYFSETQRNKGNFPGRFSGRQFSNSRSEMNVSTLELGDSALYLCASSLGGQDEKLFFGSGTQLSVL.